This T cell receptor (beta chain) derives from a study of cytomegalovirus exposure and HLA in healthy donors. Study-wide points: In a later analysis, a genetic analysis reported fewer productive-TCR N-insertions in an Asian-associated ancestry cluster than the cohort average.

Vbeta (60) and Jbeta (13) primers were used in the PCR. The assay was immunoSEQ multiplex PCR, and TCRdb's table has in-frame clones only and misses some. The repertoire holds 250,000 to 350,000 clones, about nine tenths seen once, with 4% in the top ten. Note on this clone: Its specificity is not known.

These donors, healthy bone marrow donors, were studied. This TCR came from a man aged 35 to 55 in good health and CMV-seropositive. The sequencing sample was made of PBMCs.

In nucleotides, the CDR3 is TGTGCCAGCAGTGAAGAGGTCTCGAGACAGGATTCCTACGAGCAGTACTTC. Protein sequence: CASSEEVSRQDSYEQYF. The chain has TRBV2 and TRBJ2-7; a possible D gene is TRBD1 (6 bases). There are 17 residues in the CDR3. CDR1 is SNHLY and CDR2 is FYNNEI in the germline V gene. V was cut by 1 base and J by 1 base, with 17 bases left in between.